Each of the 5 T cell receptor beta chains below was sequenced from the same sample in a study of T cell changes during pregnancy in multiple sclerosis. Sequencing was performed with immunoSEQ multiplex PCR; in TCRdb, only in-frame clones are kept and a portion is missing. The profile shows over 25,000 clones, 80% to 90% of them singletons. The sample in question was CD8+ T cells from peripheral blood mononuclear cells, obtained in the second trimester of pregnancy. The receptors stem from a female donor with multiple sclerosis, enrolled in a pregnancy study.

The J gene is TRBJ1-2, the V gene TRBV7-9, with 7 bases fitting TRBD1. The V gene's germline CDR1 is SEHNR and CDR2 FQNEAQ (reference sequence). V was pared by 5 bases and J by 6 bases, with 9 bases of the junction left unmatched. The length of the CDR3 is 14 residues. The CDR3, as DNA: TGTGCCAGCAGCCCCCCCCATCAGGGGGATGGCTACACCTTC. This translates into CASSPPHQGDGYTF.

V gene TRBV6-1 combines with J gene TRBJ2-7; TRBD1 matches 8 bases. CDR1 is MNHNS and CDR2 is SASEGT in the germline V gene. The CDR3 sequence is 15 residues long. V was clipped by 2 bases and J by 2 bases; unmatched bases: 5. The CDR3 DNA follows: TGTGCCAGCAGTGAATATTCGACAGGGGCCTACGAGCAGTACTTC. Protein sequence: CASSEYSTGAYEQYF.

This clone was counted only a few times. The chain couples TRBV11-2 to TRBJ1-2, with D hard to call. The CDR3 consists of 11 residues. V dropped 8 bases and J dropped 4 bases, with 8 bases sitting between them. Germline CDR1 SGHAT, CDR2 FQNNGV. The CDR3 loop is CASRGFYGYTF. CDR3 sequence (DNA): TGTGCCAGCCGGGGTTTCTATGGCTACACCTTC.

The chain links TRBV5-1 to TRBJ1-1; a weak D match, TRBD1 (6 bases). This CDR3 region has 12 residues. V shed 4 bases and J shed 7 bases, with 11 bases lying between them. CDR1 and CDR2 from the germline V gene are SGHRS and YFSETQ. The CDR3 is CASSGKQGEAFF. CDR3 sequence (DNA): TGCGCCAGCAGCGGAAAACAGGGTGAAGCTTTCTTT.

V is TRBV27 and J is TRBJ1-5, with TRBD1 matching over 8 bases. In germline, CDR1 is MNHEY, CDR2 SMNVEV (reference sequence). The CDR3 is made up of 14 amino acids. V lost 3 bases and J lost 4; bases outside the gene matches: 2. CDR3 sequence (DNA): TGTGCCAGCAGTTTTCAGGGGGCTAATCAGCCCCAGCATTTT. Translating gives CASSFQGANQPQHF.